This is a list of T cell receptor beta chains from one sample in a study of blood T cell repertoires in COVID-19. The repertoire was sequenced with immunoSEQ multiplex PCR; TCRdb's copy has only in-frame clones and lacks some. There are about 220,000 clones in the sample; 80% occur only once, and roughly 13% lies in the top ten. Source material: peripheral blood. These receptors all come from a human donor in a cohort sampled during active COVID-19. The CDR3 runs from the conserved cysteine through the conserved F or W. A D gene is named only where the DNA matches it firmly. Size tells how often a clone was seen (once, few, many) or the class of an expanded clone, and some rows leave it out.

TRBV28	TRBJ1-3	-	-	CASSLPLAGARNTIYF	TGTGCCAGCAGTTTGCCCCTCGCAGGGGCCCGAAACACCATATATTTT
TRBV28	TRBJ2-2	-	-	CASRWTANTGELFF	TGTGCCAGCAGATGGACAGCGAACACCGGGGAGCTGTTTTTT
TRBV7-8	TRBJ2-3	TRBD2	few	CAVKAGGRKTDTQYF	TGTGCCGTCAAAGCTGGCGGGAGGAAAACAGATACGCAGTATTTT
TRBV5-1	TRBJ2-1	-	few	CASSPRRGSYNEQFF	TGCGCCAGCAGCCCACGGCGGGGCTCCTACAATGAGCAGTTCTTC
TRBV2	TRBJ1-5	-	-	CASTQGQGNQPQHF	TGTGCCAGCACCCAGGGGCAGGGCAATCAGCCCCAGCATTTT
TRBV28	TRBJ1-4	-	many	CASSSGGLNEKLFF	TGTGCCAGCAGCTCGGGGGGACTTAATGAAAAACTGTTTTTT
TRBV6-5	TRBJ2-1	TRBD1	-	CASQGQDGYNEQFF	TGTGCCAGCCAAGGACAGGACGGCTACAATGAGCAGTTCTTC
TRBV28	TRBJ2-5	TRBD2	-	CASSSPGTSLETQYF	TGTGCCAGCAGTTCTCCCGGGACTAGCCTGGAGACCCAGTACTTC
TRBV5-1	TRBJ2-7	-	-	CASSLEAVAEYEQYF	TGCGCCAGCAGCTTGGAGGCGGTGGCGGAGTACGAGCAGTACTTC
TRBV6-5	TRBJ2-3	TRBD2	once	CASSYGGGLDTQYF	TGTGCCAGCAGTTACGGCGGGGGGTTGGATACGCAGTATTTT
TRBV7-9	TRBJ2-1	-	few	CASSPGRTEQFF	TGTGCCAGCAGCCCAGGACGGACAGAGCAGTTCTTC
TRBV28	TRBJ1-2	-	-	CASSSPTANYGYTF	TGTGCCAGCAGTTCGCCGACAGCAAACTATGGCTACACCTTC
TRBV7-2	TRBJ2-5	TRBD2	-	CASSPQSSGEQETQYF	TGTGCCAGCAGCCCACAGTCTAGCGGGGAGCAAGAGACCCAGTACTTC
TRBV6-2/TRBV6-3	TRBJ2-3	TRBD2	-	CASSEGTSPPDTQYF	TGTGCCAGCAGCGAAGGGACTAGCCCGCCGGATACGCAGTATTTT
TRBV28	TRBJ1-3	-	once	CASTRRLSGNTIYF	TGTGCCAGCACCCGGCGGCTCTCTGGAAACACCATATATTTT
TRBV7-2	TRBJ1-6	TRBD1	-	CASSERQGRSPLHF	TGTGCCAGCAGCGAACGACAGGGTCGATCACCCCTCCACTTT
TRBV5-4	TRBJ2-2	-	few	CASSFGQPTTTGELFF	TGTGCCAGCAGCTTTGGGCAGCCCACCACCACCGGGGAGCTGTTTTTT
TRBV19	TRBJ2-1	TRBD2	-	CASSKGGGSSYNEQFF	TGTGCCAGTAGTAAGGGAGGCGGGAGCTCCTACAATGAGCAGTTCTTC
TRBV5-1	TRBJ2-7	TRBD1	-	CASSANGDRLPYEQYF	TGCGCCAGCAGCGCAAACGGGGACAGACTACCCTACGAGCAGTACTTC
TRBV2	TRBJ2-1	-	-	CASRGIRQSNNEQFF	TGTGCCAGCAGGGGTATCCGACAGAGCAACAATGAGCAGTTCTTC
TRBV30	TRBJ1-1	-	-	CAWVGGFNTEAFF	TGTGCCTGGGTTGGAGGGTTCAACACTGAAGCTTTCTTT
TRBV18	TRBJ1-1	TRBD1	-	CASSPTPGQGYTEAFF	TGTGCCAGCTCACCAACACCGGGACAGGGCTACACTGAAGCTTTCTTT
TRBV19	TRBJ1-1	TRBD1	-	CATSTGEDTEAFF	TGTGCCACCTCGACAGGGGAGGACACTGAAGCTTTCTTT
TRBV5-1	TRBJ2-5	TRBD2	-	CASSLISGEGGETQYF	TGCGCCAGCAGCTTGATTAGCGGGGAAGGTGGAGAGACCCAGTACTTC
TRBV5-1	TRBJ2-4	TRBD2	once	CASSLGGGRDIQYF	TGCGCCAGCAGCTTGGGCGGGGGACGGGACATTCAGTACTTC
TRBV19	TRBJ1-5	-	once	CASRLSVYSNQPQHF	TGTGCCAGTAGACTTTCCGTGTATAGCAATCAGCCCCAGCATTTT
TRBV28	TRBJ2-7	TRBD1	-	CASRQGVTYEQYF	TGTGCCAGCAGACAGGGGGTCACCTACGAGCAGTACTTC